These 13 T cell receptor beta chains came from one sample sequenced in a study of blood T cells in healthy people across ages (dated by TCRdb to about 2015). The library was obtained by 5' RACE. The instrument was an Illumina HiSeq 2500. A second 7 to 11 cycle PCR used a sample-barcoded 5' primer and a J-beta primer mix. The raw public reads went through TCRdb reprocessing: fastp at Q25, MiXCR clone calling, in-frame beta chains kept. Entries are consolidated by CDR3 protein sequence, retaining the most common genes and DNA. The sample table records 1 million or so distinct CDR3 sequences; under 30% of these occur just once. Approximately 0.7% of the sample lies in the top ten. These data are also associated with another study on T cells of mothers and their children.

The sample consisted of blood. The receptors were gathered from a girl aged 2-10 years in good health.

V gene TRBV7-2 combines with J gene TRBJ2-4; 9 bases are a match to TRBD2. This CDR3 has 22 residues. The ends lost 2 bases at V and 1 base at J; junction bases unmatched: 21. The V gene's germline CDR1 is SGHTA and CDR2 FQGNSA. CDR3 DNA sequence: TGTGCCAGCAGCTTATCGGGGAACAGACAGGGCGGGAGGGACCTGGCCAAAAACATTCAGTACTTC. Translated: CASSLSGNRQGGRDLAKNIQYF.

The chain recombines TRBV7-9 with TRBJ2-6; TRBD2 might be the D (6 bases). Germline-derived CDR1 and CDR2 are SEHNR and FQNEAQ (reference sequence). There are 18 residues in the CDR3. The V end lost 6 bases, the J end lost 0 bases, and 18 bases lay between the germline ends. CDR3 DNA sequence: TGTGCCAGCAGGGCCATGGAGGGGTCTAGCTCTGGGGCCAACGTCCTGACTTTC. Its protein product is CASRAMEGSSSGANVLTF.

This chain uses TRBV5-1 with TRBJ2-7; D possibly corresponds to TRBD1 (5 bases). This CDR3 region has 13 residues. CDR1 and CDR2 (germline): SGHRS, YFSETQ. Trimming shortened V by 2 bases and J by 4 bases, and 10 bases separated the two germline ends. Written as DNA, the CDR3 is TGCGCCAGCAGCTTTGGGGCGGTGTACGAGCAGTACTTC. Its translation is CASSFGAVYEQYF.

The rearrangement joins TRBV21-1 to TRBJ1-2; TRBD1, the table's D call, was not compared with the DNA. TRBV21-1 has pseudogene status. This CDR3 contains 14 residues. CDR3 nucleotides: TGTGCCAGCTTGGGCTTCGTACAGGGCTATGGCTACACCTTC. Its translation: CASLGFVQGYGYTF.

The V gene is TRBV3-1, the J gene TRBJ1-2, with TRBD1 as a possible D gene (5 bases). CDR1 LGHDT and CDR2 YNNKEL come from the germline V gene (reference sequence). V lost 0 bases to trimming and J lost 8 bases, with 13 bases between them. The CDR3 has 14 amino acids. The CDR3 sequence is CASSQDLAGKGYTF. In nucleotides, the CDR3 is TGTGCCAGCAGCCAAGATCTGGCAGGGAAAGGCTACACCTTC.

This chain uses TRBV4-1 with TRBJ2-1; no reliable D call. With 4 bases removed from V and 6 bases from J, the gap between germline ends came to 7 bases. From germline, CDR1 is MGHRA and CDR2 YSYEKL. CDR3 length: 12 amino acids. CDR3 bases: TGCGCCAGCAGCCCATATAGCAATGAGCAGTTCTTC. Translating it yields CASSPYSNEQFF.

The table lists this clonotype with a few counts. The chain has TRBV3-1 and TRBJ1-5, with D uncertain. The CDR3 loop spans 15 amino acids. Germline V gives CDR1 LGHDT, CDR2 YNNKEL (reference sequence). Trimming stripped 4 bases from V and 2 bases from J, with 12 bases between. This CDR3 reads CASSPTTLGNQPQHF. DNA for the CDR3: TGTGCCAGCAGCCCAACTACCCTTGGCAATCAGCCCCAGCATTTT.

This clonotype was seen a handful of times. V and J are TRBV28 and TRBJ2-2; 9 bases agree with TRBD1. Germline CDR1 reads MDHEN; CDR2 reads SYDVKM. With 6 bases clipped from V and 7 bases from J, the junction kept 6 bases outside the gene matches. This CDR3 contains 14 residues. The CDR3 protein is CASSTTGGSGELFF. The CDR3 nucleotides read TGTGCCAGCAGCACTACAGGGGGCAGCGGGGAGCTGTTTTTT.

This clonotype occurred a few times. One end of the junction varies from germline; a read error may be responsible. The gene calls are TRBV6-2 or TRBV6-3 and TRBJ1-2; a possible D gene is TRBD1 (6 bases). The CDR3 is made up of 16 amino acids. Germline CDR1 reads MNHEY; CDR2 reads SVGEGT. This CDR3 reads CAGSHRRDKSNYGYTF. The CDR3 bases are TGTGCCGGCAGTCATCGCCGGGACAAATCTAACTATGGCTACACCTTC.

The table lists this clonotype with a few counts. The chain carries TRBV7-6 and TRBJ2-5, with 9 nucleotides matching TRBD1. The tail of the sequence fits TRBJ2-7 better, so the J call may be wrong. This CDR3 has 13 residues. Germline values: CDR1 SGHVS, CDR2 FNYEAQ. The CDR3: CASSPTGGHEQYF. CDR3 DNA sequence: TGTGCCAGCAGCCCGACAGGGGGTCACGAGCAGTACTTC.

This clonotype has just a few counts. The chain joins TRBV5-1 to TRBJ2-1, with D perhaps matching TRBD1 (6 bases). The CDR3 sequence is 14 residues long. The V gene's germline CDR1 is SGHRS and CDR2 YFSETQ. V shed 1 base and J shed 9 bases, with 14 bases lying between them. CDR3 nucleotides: TGCGCCAGCAGCTTGTTTTCTGGGACACTTGAGCAGTTCTTC. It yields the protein CASSLFSGTLEQFF.

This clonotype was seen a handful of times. The CDR3 here is CATSSRGLALVGQYF. The CDR3 coding sequence is TGTGCCACCAGCAGTCGCGGGCTAGCTCTCGTGGGGCAGTACTTC. The chain carries TRBV15 and TRBJ2-1; D may be TRBD2 (5 bases). The J call may be incorrect, as the DNA end agrees better with TRBJ2-7. This CDR3 region has 15 residues. Germline V lookup: CDR1 LNHNV, CDR2 YYDKDF (reference sequence).

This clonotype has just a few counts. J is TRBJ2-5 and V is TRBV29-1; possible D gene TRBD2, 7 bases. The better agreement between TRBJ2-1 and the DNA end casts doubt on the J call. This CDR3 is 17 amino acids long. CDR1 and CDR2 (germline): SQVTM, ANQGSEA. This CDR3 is CSVAEGGREPPYNEQFF. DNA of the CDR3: TGCAGCGTTGCCGAAGGGGGGCGGGAGCCCCCCTACAATGAGCAGTTCTTC.